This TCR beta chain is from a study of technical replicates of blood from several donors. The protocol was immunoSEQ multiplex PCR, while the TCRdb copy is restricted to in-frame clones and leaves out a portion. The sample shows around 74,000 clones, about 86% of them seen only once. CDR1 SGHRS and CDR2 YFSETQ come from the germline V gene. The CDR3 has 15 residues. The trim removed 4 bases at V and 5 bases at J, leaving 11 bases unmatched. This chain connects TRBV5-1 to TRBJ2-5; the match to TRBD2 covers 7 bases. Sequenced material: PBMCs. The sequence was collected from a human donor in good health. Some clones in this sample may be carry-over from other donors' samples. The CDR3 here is CASSKGEGAWETQYF. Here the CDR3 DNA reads TGCGCCAGCAGCAAAGGGGAGGGAGCGTGGGAGACCCAGTACTTC.